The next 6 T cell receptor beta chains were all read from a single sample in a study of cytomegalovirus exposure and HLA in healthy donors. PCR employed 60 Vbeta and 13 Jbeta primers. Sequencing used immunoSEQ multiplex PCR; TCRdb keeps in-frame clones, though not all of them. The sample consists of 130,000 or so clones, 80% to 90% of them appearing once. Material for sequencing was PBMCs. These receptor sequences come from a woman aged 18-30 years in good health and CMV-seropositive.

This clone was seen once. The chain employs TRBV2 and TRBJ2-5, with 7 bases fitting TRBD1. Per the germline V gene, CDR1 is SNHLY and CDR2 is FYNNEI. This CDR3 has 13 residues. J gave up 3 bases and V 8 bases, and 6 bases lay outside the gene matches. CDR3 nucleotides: TGTGCCAGCGACCCCGGGACAGAAGAGACCCAGTACTTC. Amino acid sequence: CASDPGTEETQYF.

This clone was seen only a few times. Here the CDR3 DNA reads TGTGCCAGCAGCTTAGTAGCGGCCAGCGAGAATGAGCAGTTCTTC. Translation: CASSLVAASENEQFF. The chain has TRBV7-2 and TRBJ2-1, with a possible D match to TRBD2 (6 bases). Trimming left V 1 base short and J 7 bases short, with 14 bases between. In germline, CDR1 is SGHTA, CDR2 FQGNSA. This CDR3 region has 15 residues.

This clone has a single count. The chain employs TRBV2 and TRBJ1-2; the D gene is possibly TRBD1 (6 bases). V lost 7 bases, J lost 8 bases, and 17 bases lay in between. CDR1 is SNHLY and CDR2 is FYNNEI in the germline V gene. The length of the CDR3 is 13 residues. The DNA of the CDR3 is TGTGCCAGCAAACGGCATGGGGGCGCGGGCTACACCTTC. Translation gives CASKRHGGAGYTF.

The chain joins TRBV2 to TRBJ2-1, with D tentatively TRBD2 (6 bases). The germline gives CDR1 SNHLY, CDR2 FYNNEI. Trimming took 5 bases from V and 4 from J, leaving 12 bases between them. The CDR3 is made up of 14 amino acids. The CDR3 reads CASSITGEYNEQFF. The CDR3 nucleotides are TGTGCCAGCAGTATCACGGGGGAATACAATGAGCAGTTCTTC.

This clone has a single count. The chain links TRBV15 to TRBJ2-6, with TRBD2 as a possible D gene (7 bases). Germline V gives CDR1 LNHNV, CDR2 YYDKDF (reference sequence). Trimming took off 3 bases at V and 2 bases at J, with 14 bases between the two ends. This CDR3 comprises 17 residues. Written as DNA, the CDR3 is TGTGCCACCAGCAGTGGAAGGGGGGGAACTGGGGCCAACGTCCTGACTTTC. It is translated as CATSSGRGGTGANVLTF.

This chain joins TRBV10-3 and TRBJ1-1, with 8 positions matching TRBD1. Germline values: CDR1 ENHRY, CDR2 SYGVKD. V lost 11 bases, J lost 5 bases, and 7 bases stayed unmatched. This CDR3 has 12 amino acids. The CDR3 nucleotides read TGTGCCTCAGGACAGGGTGGTACTGAAGCTTTCTTT. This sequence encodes CASGQGGTEAFF.